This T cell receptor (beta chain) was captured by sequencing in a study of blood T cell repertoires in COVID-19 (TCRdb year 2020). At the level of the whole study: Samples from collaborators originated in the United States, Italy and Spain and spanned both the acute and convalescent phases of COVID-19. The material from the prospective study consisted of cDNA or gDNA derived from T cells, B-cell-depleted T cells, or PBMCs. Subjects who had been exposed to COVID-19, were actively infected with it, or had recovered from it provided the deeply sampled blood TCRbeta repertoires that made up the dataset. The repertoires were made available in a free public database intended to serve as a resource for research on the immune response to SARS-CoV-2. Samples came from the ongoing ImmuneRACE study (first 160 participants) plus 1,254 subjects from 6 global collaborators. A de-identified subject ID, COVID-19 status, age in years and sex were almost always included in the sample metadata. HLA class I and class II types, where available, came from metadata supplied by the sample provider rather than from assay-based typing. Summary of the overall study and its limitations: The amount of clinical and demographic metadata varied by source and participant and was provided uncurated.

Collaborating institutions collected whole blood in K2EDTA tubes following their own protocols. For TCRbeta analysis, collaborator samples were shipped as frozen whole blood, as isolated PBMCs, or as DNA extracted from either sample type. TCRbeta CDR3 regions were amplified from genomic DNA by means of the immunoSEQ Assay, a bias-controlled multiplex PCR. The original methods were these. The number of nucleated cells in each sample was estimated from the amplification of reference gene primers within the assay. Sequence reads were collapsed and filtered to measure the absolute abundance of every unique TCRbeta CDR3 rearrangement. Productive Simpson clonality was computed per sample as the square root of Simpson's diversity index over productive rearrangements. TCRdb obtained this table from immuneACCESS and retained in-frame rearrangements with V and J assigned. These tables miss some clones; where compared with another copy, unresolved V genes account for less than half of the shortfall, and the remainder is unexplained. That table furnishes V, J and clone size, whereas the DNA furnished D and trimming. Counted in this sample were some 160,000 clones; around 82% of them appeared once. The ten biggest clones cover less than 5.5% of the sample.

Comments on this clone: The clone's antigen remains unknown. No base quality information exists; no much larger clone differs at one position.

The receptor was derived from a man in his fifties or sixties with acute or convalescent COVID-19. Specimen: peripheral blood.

The nucleotides read TGCGCCAGCAGCTCGCCGGACAGGGGGCGAGAAAAACTGTTTTTT. It encodes CASSSPDRGREKLFF. Rearrangement joined TRBV5-1 to TRBJ1-4, and TRBD1 matches 11 of the central bases. From V the trimming removes 3 bases and from J it removes 8 bases, while the gene matches leave 6 bases of the junction unaccounted for. As encoded in the germline V gene, CDR1 is SGHRS while CDR2 is YFSETQ. The CDR3 runs 15 amino acids, cysteine and phenylalanine included. Kept here is only the CDR3 DNA, which spans 45 bases and is read in frame from base 1. With the portions outside the CDR3 filled from the reference TRBV5-1 and TRBJ1-4 genes, the complete variable region becomes KAGVTQTPRYLIKTRGQQVTLSCSPISGHRSVSWYQQTPGQGLQFLFEYFSETQRNKGNFPGRFSGRQFSNSRSEMNVSTLELGDSALYLCASSSPDRGREKLFFGSGTQLSVL.